Following are 27 T cell receptor beta chains from one sample sequenced in a study of OX40 agonist ivuxolimab in advanced cancers. TCRdb's copy holds only in-frame clones and misses some; the assay was immunoSEQ multiplex PCR. In the table there are roughly 90,000 clones, around nine tenths of which are singletons. This specimen consisted of CD4+ or CD8+ T cells sorted from blood, obtained in a trial of the OX40 agonist ivuxolimab. The receptors shown here come from an adult with an advanced solid tumor such as melanoma, head and neck, liver or kidney cancer.

The rearrangement uses TRBV7-9 and TRBJ2-7; D possibly corresponds to TRBD2 (7 bases). V was pared by 5 bases and J by 1 base, with 21 bases between. Germline V CDR1 and CDR2: SEHNR, FQNEAQ (reference sequence). The CDR3 has 17 residues. Written as DNA, the CDR3 is TGTGCCAGCAGCCTAAGTTGGGGCGGGGGCTTTTCCTACGAGCAGTACTTC. Protein sequence: CASSLSWGGGFSYEQYF.

The chain couples TRBV29-1 to TRBJ2-5; either TRBD1 or TRBD2 may supply D (5 bases each). V lost 0 bases and J 5 bases, leaving 13 bases between the germline ends. The CDR3 has 14 residues. Germline values: CDR1 SQVTM, CDR2 ANQGSEA. The CDR3 protein is CSVEENLREETQYF. DNA of the CDR3: TGCAGCGTTGAAGAGAATCTCAGGGAGGAGACCCAGTACTTC.

The chain has TRBV7-8 and TRBJ1-6; tentative D call: TRBD1 (6 bases). CDR1 and CDR2 (germline): SGHVS, FQNEAQ. Trimming stripped 5 bases from V and 9 bases from J, with 14 bases between. CDR3 length equals 14 residues. The CDR3 here is CASSPAAGASPLHF. In nucleotides, the CDR3 is TGTGCCAGCAGCCCGGCGGCGGGGGCTTCACCCCTCCACTTT.

The chain is built from TRBV4-1 and TRBJ2-1; D could derive from TRBD1 or TRBD2 (6 bases each). Germline-derived CDR1 and CDR2 are MGHRA and YSYEKL. The ends were cut back, 4 bases at V and 4 bases at J, with 23 bases in the middle. This CDR3 contains 18 residues. The CDR3 DNA sequence: TGCGCCAGCAGCCCCATGGGCACCCCTCGGGGGCAATACAATGAGCAGTTCTTC. This translates into CASSPMGTPRGQYNEQFF.

The chain carries TRBV4-1 and TRBJ2-3; 13 bases are shared with TRBD2. Germline CDR1 is MGHRA and CDR2 is YSYEKL. J gave up 7 bases and V 0 bases, and 22 bases lay outside the gene matches. The length of the CDR3 is 22 residues. The CDR3 is CASSQDSPLTSGGPEYLYTQYF. The CDR3 DNA follows: TGCGCCAGCAGCCAAGATAGTCCCCTGACTAGCGGGGGGCCGGAGTATCTGTATACGCAGTATTTT.

The rearrangement links TRBV6-5 to TRBJ1-3; no clear D. Germline CDR1 MNHEY, CDR2 SVGAGI. Between the trimmed V and J ends, which lost 6 bases and 0 bases, there was a span of 9 bases. CDR3 length: 14 residues. CDR3 sequence reads: CASSRDLSGNTIYF. In nucleotides, the CDR3 is TGTGCCAGCAGCCGGGATCTCTCTGGAAACACCATATATTTT.

The chain employs TRBV29-1 and TRBJ2-1; possible D gene TRBD1, 6 bases. This CDR3 spans 11 amino acids. Germline V CDR1 and CDR2: SQVTM, ANQGSEA. Trimming took 7 bases from V and 9 from J, leaving 13 bases between them. The CDR3 nucleotides read TGCAGCGGCGACAGGTCCAGTGAGCAGTTCTTC. As protein: CSGDRSSEQFF.

The chain is built from TRBV2 and TRBJ1-4; TRBD1 might be the D (5 bases). The CDR3 length is 13 residues. V lost 6 bases and J 5 bases, leaving 10 bases between the germline ends. Germline CDR1 reads SNHLY; CDR2 reads FYNNEI. The CDR3 bases are TGTGCCAGCAGGACAGAGAAAAATGAAAAACTGTTTTTT. This codes for CASRTEKNEKLFF.

CDR3: CASSKGTGQETQYF. The CDR3 region has the DNA TGTGCCAGCAGCAAAGGGACAGGACAAGAGACCCAGTACTTC. This sequence joins TRBV5-6 and TRBJ2-5; TRBD1 matches at 8 bases. Unmatched junction bases numbered 4, after V lost 4 bases and J lost 2 bases. The CDR3 loop spans 14 amino acids. CDR1 and CDR2 (germline): SGHDT, YYEEEE.

CDR3 DNA sequence: TGTGCCAGCAGTTTTAAGGGTGGCTACACCTTC. It codes for CASSFKGGYTF. The rearrangement uses TRBV28 and TRBJ1-2; no firm D call. Germline CDR1 is MDHEN and CDR2 is SYDVKM. Trimming took 3 bases from V and 7 from J, leaving 6 bases between them. The CDR3 is made up of 11 amino acids.

The V call is TRBV6-5, the J call TRBJ2-7; D is perhaps TRBD1 (6 bases). CDR3 size: 12 residues. The germline V gene has CDR1 MNHEY and CDR2 SVGAGI. V was shortened by 5 bases and J by 2 bases, with 7 bases between the two germline ends. CDR3 residues: CASSRQAYEQYF. CDR3 in DNA: TGTGCCAGCAGTCGACAGGCCTACGAGCAGTACTTC.

The chain joins TRBV7-9 to TRBJ2-5, with 7 nucleotides matching TRBD1. The CDR3 consists of 14 residues. V lost 5 bases to trimming and J lost 2 bases; unmatched junction nucleotides: 5. CDR1 SEHNR and CDR2 FQNEAQ come from the germline V gene (reference sequence). CDR3 protein: CASSPGQPQETQYF. DNA for the CDR3: TGTGCCAGCAGCCCGGGACAGCCACAAGAGACCCAGTACTTC. Using reference TRBV7-9 and TRBJ2-5 for the parts outside the CDR3, the full variable domain is DTGVSQNPRHKITKRGQNVTFRCDPISEHNRLYWYRQTLGQGPEFLTYFQNEAQLEKSRLLSDRFSAERPKGSFSTLEIQRTEQGDSAMYLCASSPGQPQETQYFGPGTRLLVL.

This chain links TRBV10-1 with TRBJ2-7; tentatively, D is TRBD2 (5 bases). CDR3 size: 16 residues. The germline V gene has CDR1 WNHNN and CDR2 SYGVQD (reference sequence). V was pared by 2 bases and J by 4 bases, with 18 bases between. The CDR3 loop reads CASSEQLQRERYEQYF. In nucleotides, the CDR3 is TGCGCCAGCAGTGAGCAGCTTCAAAGGGAGAGGTACGAGCAGTACTTC.

The chain combines TRBV7-9 with TRBJ1-1, with 8 nucleotides matching TRBD1. Germline CDR1 is SEHNR and CDR2 is FQNEAQ (reference sequence). CDR3 length equals 15 residues. With V trimmed by 4 bases and J by 5 bases, 9 bases remained unmatched. CDR3 DNA: TGTGCCAGCAGCTCCTTAACAGGGGGGAGGACTGAAGCTTTCTTT. This sequence encodes CASSSLTGGRTEAFF. The whole variable domain, remainder taken from reference TRBV7-9 and TRBJ1-1, is DTGVSQNPRHKITKRGQNVTFRCDPISEHNRLYWYRQTLGQGPEFLTYFQNEAQLEKSRLLSDRFSAERPKGSFSTLEIQRTEQGDSAMYLCASSSLTGGRTEAFFGQGTRLTVV.

This chain links TRBV2 with TRBJ2-2; 7 nucleotides line up with TRBD2. CDR1 SNHLY and CDR2 FYNNEI come from the germline V gene. Losses at the gene ends were 4 bases for V and 7 bases for J; bases not matched to a gene: 0. This CDR3 contains 12 residues. The DNA for the CDR3 is TGTGCCAGCAGTGGGGGGGGCGGGGAGCTGTTTTTT. It translates to CASSGGGGELFF.

The chain is built from TRBV10-3 and TRBJ2-3; the D gene is possibly TRBD2 (5 bases). The germline V gene encodes CDR1 ENHRY and CDR2 SYGVKD. The germline V and J ends were trimmed by 3 bases and 2 bases, with 9 bases remaining between them. The CDR3 spans 14 residues. CDR3 loop: CAISDTAATDTQYF. The DNA of the CDR3 is TGTGCCATCAGTGACACAGCGGCCACAGATACGCAGTATTTT.

This rearrangement joins TRBV6-5 to TRBJ2-7; 7 bases agree with TRBD1. Germline trimming cut 0 bases from V and 2 bases from J; bases unmatched to any gene: 4. In germline, CDR1 is MNHEY, CDR2 SVGAGI. The CDR3 totals 15 residues. CDR3 sequence (DNA): TGTGCCAGCAGTTACTCGGGACAGACGACCTACGAGCAGTACTTC. It specifies CASSYSGQTTYEQYF.

With regard to this clone: Other DNA sequences in the same sample also yield this CDR3. The chain recombines TRBV7-2 with TRBJ2-3; no firm D call. The CDR3 is 13 residues long. The germline CDR1 and CDR2 sequences are SGHTA and FQGNSA. Trimming stripped 4 bases from V and 2 bases from J, with 7 bases between. Here the CDR3 reads CASSSRNTDTQYF. In DNA, the CDR3 is TGTGCCAGCAGCTCGAGAAACACAGATACGCAGTATTTT.

The V gene is TRBV4-3, the J gene TRBJ2-7; D is unresolved. This CDR3 is 14 amino acids long. Trimming removed 0 bases at V and 9 bases at J, with 15 bases between. CDR1 is LGHNA, CDR2 YSLEER, per germline. CDR3 in amino acids: CASSQETGVRLQYF. The CDR3 coding sequence is TGCGCCAGCAGCCAAGAAACTGGAGTAAGGCTGCAGTACTTC.

CDR3 DNA: TGTGCCAGCAGGGGACGGTTGTACAATGAGCAGTTCTTC. It specifies CASRGRLYNEQFF. This chain joins TRBV6-5 and TRBJ2-1; D may correspond to TRBD1 or TRBD2 (5 bases each). V lost 6 bases, J lost 4 bases, and 10 bases lay in between. Germline lookup yields CDR1 MNHEY and CDR2 SVGAGI. This CDR3 is 13 amino acids long.

The genes are TRBV7-2 and TRBJ1-1; D not certain. V lost 1 base to trimming and J lost 1 base, with 16 bases between them. This CDR3 region has 17 residues. The germline V gene has CDR1 SGHTA and CDR2 FQGNSA. CDR3: CASSLVGGSRRNTEAFF. The CDR3 nucleotides read TGTGCCAGCAGCTTAGTCGGCGGCTCCAGGAGGAACACTGAAGCTTTCTTT.

The genes are TRBV5-1 and TRBJ2-1; 8 nucleotides align to TRBD2. Germline V gene lookup returns CDR1 SGHRS and CDR2 YFSETQ. The J segment lost 3 bases and the V segment lost 0 bases, leaving 5 bases of the junction unmatched. The CDR3 has 16 residues. In DNA, the CDR3 is TGCGCCAGCAGCTTGGCCGGGGGGGCGTTCTACAATGAGCAGTTCTTC. Its translation is CASSLAGGAFYNEQFF.

The chain recombines TRBV19 with TRBJ2-7; D not resolved. The CDR3 covers 14 residues. V was clipped by 7 bases and J by 0 bases, with 13 bases between them. Per germline, CDR1 LNHDA and CDR2 SQIVND (reference sequence). CDR3 amino acids: CASKGDWSSYEQYF. CDR3 nucleotides: TGTGCCAGTAAAGGCGACTGGAGCTCCTACGAGCAGTACTTC.

This chain uses TRBV10-1 with TRBJ2-3; a possible D gene is TRBD1 (5 bases). CDR1 is WNHNN, CDR2 SYGVQD, per germline (reference sequence). This CDR3 contains 13 residues. V lost 6 bases and J lost 3, with 10 bases in between. CDR3 amino acids: CASSGRVTDTQYF. In nucleotides, the CDR3 is TGCGCCAGCAGCGGCAGGGTGACAGATACGCAGTATTTT.

This clone was found a few times. This chain connects TRBV7-6 to TRBJ1-2; tentative D call: TRBD1 (5 bases). Germline CDR1 SGHVS, CDR2 FNYEAQ. The CDR3 sequence is 14 residues long. The V end was cut by 7 bases, the J end by 4 bases, with 16 bases between. The DNA for the CDR3 is TGTGCCAGCACCATACTAAAGGGGCCCTATGGCTACACCTTC. Its protein product is CASTILKGPYGYTF.

V is TRBV9 and J is TRBJ2-3, with 11 bases fitting TRBD2. The CDR3 has 16 amino acids. With V trimmed by 1 base and J by 6 bases, 7 bases remained unmatched. CDR1 SGDLS and CDR2 YYNGEE come from the germline V gene. CDR3 protein: CASSVTSGGFGDTQYF. The CDR3, as DNA: TGTGCCAGCAGCGTAACTAGCGGGGGATTCGGGGATACGCAGTATTTT.

The table lists this clone with a count of one. This chain connects TRBV6-5 to TRBJ2-7, with D maybe TRBD1 (5 bases). Trimming removed 5 bases at V and 0 bases at J, with 8 bases between. CDR3 length equals 13 residues. Germline V gene lookup returns CDR1 MNHEY and CDR2 SVGAGI. In DNA, the CDR3 is TGTGCCAGCAGTCGTCAGGGCTCCTACGAGCAGTACTTC. Translation gives CASSRQGSYEQYF.